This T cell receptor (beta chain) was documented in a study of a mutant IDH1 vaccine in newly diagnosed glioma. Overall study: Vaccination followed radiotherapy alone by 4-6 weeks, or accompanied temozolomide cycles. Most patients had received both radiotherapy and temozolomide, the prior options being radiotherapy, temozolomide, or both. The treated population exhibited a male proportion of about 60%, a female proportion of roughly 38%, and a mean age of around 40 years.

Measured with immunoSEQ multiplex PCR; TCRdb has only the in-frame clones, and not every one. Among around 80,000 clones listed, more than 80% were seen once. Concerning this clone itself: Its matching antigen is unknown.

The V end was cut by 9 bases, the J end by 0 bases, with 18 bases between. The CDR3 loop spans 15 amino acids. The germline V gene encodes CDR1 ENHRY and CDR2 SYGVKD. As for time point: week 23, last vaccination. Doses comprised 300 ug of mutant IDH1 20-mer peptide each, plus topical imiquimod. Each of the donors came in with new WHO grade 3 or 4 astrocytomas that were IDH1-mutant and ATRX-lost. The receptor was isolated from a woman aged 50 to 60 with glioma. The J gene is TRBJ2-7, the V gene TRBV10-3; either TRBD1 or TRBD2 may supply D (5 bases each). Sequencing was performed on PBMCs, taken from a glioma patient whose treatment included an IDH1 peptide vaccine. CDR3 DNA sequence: TGTGCCATACGGACTTGGGACGGCGGCTCCTACGAGCAGTACTTC. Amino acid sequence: CAIRTWDGGSYEQYF.